These T cell receptor beta chains were read from a single sample in a study of T cell responses to AZD1222 COVID-19 vaccine. Clones were sequenced by immunoSEQ multiplex PCR, and TCRdb holds only the in-frame ones, with some missing. The sample lists roughly 140,000 clones, 94% occurring once. The sequencing used peripheral blood, collected on day 0 of AZD1222 vaccination. The receptor set was obtained from an adult in good health. Both conserved end residues are trimmed from each CDR3. Part of the rows lack a size; the others show once, few, many or a class for expanded clones.

j_gene,abundance,v_gene,CDR3aa
TRBJ2-1,-,TRBV5-1,ASSQDSTSNEQF
TRBJ2-3,-,TRBV18,ASSPSLQRGGFSDTQY
TRBJ1-1,few,TRBV6-2/TRBV6-3,ASSSSENTEAF
TRBJ1-4,-,TRBV6-5,ASSTSGGNEKLF
TRBJ1-1,-,TRBV19,ASSRPKWRPYTEAF
TRBJ1-2,-,TRBV7-2,ASSEGQGANGYT
TRBJ1-4,-,TRBV2,ASLSRRGSEGEKLF
TRBJ2-1,-,TRBV15,ATSVGTSGEDEQF
TRBJ1-5,-,TRBV28,ASSLRNRNNQPQH
TRBJ1-3,-,TRBV15,ATSRVESNTIY
TRBJ1-4,once,TRBV6-6,ATEGGATNEKLF
TRBJ1-2,few,TRBV19,ASSIRGSYGYT
TRBJ2-5,-,TRBV5-1,ASSAQETQY
TRBJ2-2,-,TRBV5-6,ASSASLRDSYTGELF
TRBJ2-3,-,TRBV28,ASRGSNTDTQY
TRBJ2-5,-,TRBV7-9,ASSSRQIQETQY
TRBJ2-1,once,TRBV7-3,ASSLTGRGSGRNEQF
TRBJ2-2,-,TRBV7-2,ASSFGLITGELF
TRBJ2-1,-,TRBV2,ASMGLAGVGNEQF
TRBJ1-4,-,TRBV4-1,ASSQEAGANEKLF
TRBJ2-1,-,TRBV11-3,ASSPDSYNEQF
TRBJ1-5,-,TRBV29-1,SSSTGVGQPQH
TRBJ1-6,-,TRBV7-9,ASADGWNSPLH
TRBJ1-5,-,TRBV27,ASSLQGNQPQH
TRBJ2-3,-,TRBV30,AWSLLTSTDTQY
TRBJ1-1,-,TRBV28,ASRPNRAKAF
TRBJ2-1,-,TRBV19,ASSIRLAGIYNEQF
TRBJ1-2,-,TRBV19,ASSIYGANYGYT
TRBJ1-5,-,TRBV5-6,ASSLSRYVGNQPQH
TRBJ1-6,-,TRBV27,ASSLFGSTGGPPSPLH
TRBJ1-1,-,TRBV11-2,ASSRDGWGGLVEAF
TRBJ1-1,-,TRBV11-2,ASSDGQGPRSEAF
TRBJ1-1,-,TRBV30,AWATGGPTEAF
TRBJ2-1,-,TRBV7-3,ASSRGASSYNEQF
TRBJ2-3,once,TRBV9,ASSVNPLPGLAGEGTDTQY
TRBJ1-5,-,TRBV7-2,ASSLEVWGPQH
TRBJ2-4,-,TRBV4-1,ASSVGGSNIQY
TRBJ2-3,-,TRBV7-6,ASSSLSTDTQY
TRBJ1-2,-,TRBV9,ASSSRNRGTYGYT
TRBJ1-1,once,TRBV12-5,ASGYFVEGTEAF
TRBJ1-3,-,TRBV9,ASSPGTSSSGNTIY
TRBJ2-1,-,TRBV3-1/TRBV3-2,ASSLTAGLYNEQF
TRBJ1-1,-,TRBV12-3/TRBV12-4,ASSAGEMTEAF
TRBJ1-6,-,TRBV27,ASSYDRGGSPLH
TRBJ1-4,once,TRBV28,ASSFIMWQGTEKLF
TRBJ2-3,-,TRBV7-2,ASSLGQGVASTDTQY
TRBJ1-1,-,TRBV12-3/TRBV12-4,ASRRTGNTEAF
TRBJ1-3,-,TRBV5-1,ASSLGQSSGNTIY